This TCR beta chain was found in a study of blood T cell repertoires in COVID-19. Assay: immunoSEQ multiplex PCR; the TCRdb copy retains only in-frame clones and omits some. This table has hundreds of thousands of clones, 80% to 90% appearing once. The source of this sequence is a woman at least 80 years old with active or convalescent COVID-19. The sequenced sample was peripheral blood.

The CDR3 protein is CASSLMAGQPQHF. CDR3 nucleotide sequence: TGTGCCAGCAGCTTAATGGCGGGCCAGCCCCAGCATTTT. The chain is built from TRBV7-8 and TRBJ1-5; D remains ambiguous. Trimming pared 2 bases from V and 7 bases from J, leaving 9 bases between. Looked up from germline, CDR1 is SGHVS and CDR2 is FQNEAQ. This CDR3 contains 13 residues.